This T cell receptor (beta chain) was recorded in a study of T cell repertoires in cytomegalovirus infection. At the level of the study: Evidence of both CMV infection and a matching HLA type came from public TCR beta signatures.

Study conclusions and caveats: Dominating the ex vivo response were TCR beta clonotypes that were CMV-specific and HLA-C-restricted. People with CMV and the relevant HLA were identified by cumulative public TCR beta family frequency.

This clonotype was picked up a small number of times. Its target is not known. Via MiXCR, TCRdb re-called the reads, giving one row per CDR3 protein. The sample has over 300,000 distinct CDR3 sequences, 8% to 9.5% seen once; the top ten hold about 4.5%. The CDR3 contains 13 residues. CDR1 is GTSNPN and CDR2 is SVGIG in the germline V gene (reference sequence). V lost 2 bases and J 7 bases, leaving 14 bases between the germline ends. The clonotype was recovered from a human donor in good health (CMV status not recorded). Some clones in this sample may be carry-over from other donors' samples. The sequenced sample was PBMCs. This rearrangement joins TRBV30 to TRBJ1-2; a possible D gene is TRBD1 (5 bases). DNA of the CDR3: TGTGCCTGGAGTCTTCAGGGCGGTGGTGGCTACACCTTC. This translates into CAWSLQGGGGYTF.